Here is one TCR beta chain with its context. What it binds is unknown. One junction end does not reproduce the germline sequence, and a read error may be involved. The sample is drawn from a study of cytomegalovirus exposure and HLA in healthy donors. Study-wide points: A later examination showed that TCR association rates differed by HLA locus, with DRB1 most and HLA-C fewest. Among donors in an Asian-associated ancestry cluster, a later analysis reportedly found fewer N-insertions than the roughly 650-donor mean.

Germline CDR1 is SEHNR and CDR2 is FQNEAQ (reference sequence). The CDR3 has 15 residues. The PCR ran on 60 Vbeta and 13 Jbeta primers. The data were produced by immunoSEQ multiplex PCR, yet TCRdb's version contains in-frame clones alone and is incomplete. The sample carries 130,000 or so clones, 88% recorded once. The receptor comes from a woman aged 35 to 49 in good health and CMV-seronegative. The chain couples TRBV7-9 to TRBJ1-1, with D tentatively TRBD1 (5 bases). Material for sequencing was PBMCs. This chain's CDR3 is CSSSLQETLGAEAFF. DNA of the CDR3: TGTTCCAGCAGCTTACAGGAAACCCTCGGGGCTGAAGCTTTCTTT. Based on the CDR3 plus reference TRBV7-9 and TRBJ1-1, the full variable domain is DTGVSQNPRHKITKRGQNVTFRCDPISEHNRLYWYRQTLGQGPEFLTYFQNEAQLEKSRLLSDRFSAERPKGSFSTLEIQRTEQGDSAMYLCSSSLQETLGAEAFFGQGTRLTVV.